The 27 T cell receptor beta chains reported below all come from one sample, sequenced in a study of T cell repertoires in cytomegalovirus infection. MiXCR was run by TCRdb on the reads, yielding one entry per CDR3 protein. The sample shows approximately 770,000 distinct CDR3 sequences, roughly 28% of them seen only once. Antigen specificity for these receptors is unknown. The sequencing here drew on cultured CD8+ T cells from PBMCs, taken from culture after CMV antigen stimulation. Receptors originate from a human donor in good health (CMV status not recorded). Some clones in this sample may be carry-over from other donors' samples.

A few counts support this clonotype. The chain has TRBV20-1 and TRBJ2-5, with D uncertain. CDR1 DFQATT and CDR2 SNEGSKA come from the germline V gene (reference sequence). The length of the CDR3 is 15 residues. The germline V and J ends were trimmed by 1 base and 5 bases, with 17 bases remaining between them. DNA for the CDR3: TGCAGTGCTAGAGCCTCTGTGGGAAGGCGGGAGACCCAGTACTTC. This gives the protein CSARASVGRRETQYF.

The chain recombines TRBV19 with TRBJ1-5, with 7 bases matching TRBD1. J lost 7 bases, V lost 6 bases, and 12 bases had no gene match. The CDR3 totals 15 residues. The germline gives CDR1 LNHDA, CDR2 SQIVND (reference sequence). The CDR3 nucleotides are TGTGCCAGTAGCAGCAGGGGGAACATTAGGCAGCCCCAGCATTTT. Translating gives CASSSRGNIRQPQHF.

This chain uses TRBV7-6 with TRBJ2-5, with 8 bases fitting TRBD1. The trim removed 4 bases at V and 5 bases at J, leaving 9 bases unmatched. CDR1 and CDR2 from the germline V gene are SGHVS and FNYEAQ. The CDR3 has 15 residues. The CDR3 nucleotides are TGTGCCAGCAGCTCCGGCGCAGGGGGCTATGAGACCCAGTACTTC. Protein: CASSSGAGGYETQYF.

The rearrangement joins TRBV10-3 to TRBJ2-1; the match to TRBD1 covers 7 bases. The CDR3 sequence is 15 residues long. V was pared by 5 bases and J by 9 bases, with 13 bases of the junction left unmatched. Germline loops: CDR1 ENHRY, CDR2 SYGVKD. This CDR3 is CAISLGTVGAVEQFF. The DNA of the CDR3 is TGTGCCATCAGTTTGGGGACAGTTGGGGCTGTTGAGCAGTTCTTC.

The rearrangement uses TRBV7-6 and TRBJ2-2; no clear D. The V gene's germline CDR1 is SGHVS and CDR2 FNYEAQ. V gave up 10 bases and J gave up 1 base, with 4 bases separating them. There are 11 residues in the CDR3. This CDR3 is CATMNTGELFF. The CDR3 bases are TGTGCCACCATGAACACCGGGGAGCTGTTTTTT. The whole variable domain, filled in from reference TRBV7-6 and TRBJ2-2, reads GAGVSQSPRYKVTKRGQDVALRCDPISGHVSLYWYRQALGQGPEFLTYFNYEAQQDKSGLPNDRFSAERPEGSISTLTIQRTEQRDSAMYRCATMNTGELFFGEGSRLTVL.

This clonotype has only a few counts. The rearrangement uses TRBV10-3 and TRBJ2-7, with TRBD1 matching 7 bases. Germline trimming cut 3 bases from V and 1 base from J; bases unmatched to any gene: 3. Looked up from germline, CDR1 is ENHRY and CDR2 is SYGVKD. The CDR3 contains 14 residues. The CDR3 sequence: CAISEKGASYEQYF. CDR3 DNA: TGTGCCATCAGTGAAAAGGGGGCTTCCTACGAGCAGTACTTC.

This sequence joins TRBV19 and TRBJ2-4; unclear D gene. Trimming took 7 bases from V and 0 from J, leaving 10 bases between them. The CDR3 runs to 14 residues. Per the germline V gene, CDR1 is LNHDA and CDR2 is SQIVND (reference sequence). The DNA for the CDR3 is TGTGCCAGTACCGTGAACTTAGCCAAAAACATTCAGTACTTC. Translation gives CASTVNLAKNIQYF.

This clonotype was detected many times. The chain joins TRBV7-8 to TRBJ2-2; 9 nucleotides match TRBD1. V lost 5 bases to trimming and J lost 5 bases; unmatched junction nucleotides: 15. The CDR3 runs to 18 residues. From germline, CDR1 is SGHVS and CDR2 FQNEAQ. Here the CDR3 DNA reads TGTGCCAGCAGCCGGGACAGGGATGCTGCGAGCGGGACCGGGGAGCTGTTTTTT. Its translation: CASSRDRDAASGTGELFF.

The rearrangement joins TRBV3-1 to TRBJ2-1, with D possibly matching TRBD2 (5 bases). V was shortened by 0 bases and J by 3 bases, with 9 bases between the two germline ends. CDR3 length: 15 residues. Per the germline V gene, CDR1 is LGHDT and CDR2 is YNNKEL (reference sequence). CDR3 sequence reads: CASSQDWAGYNEQFF. The CDR3 bases are TGTGCCAGCAGCCAAGATTGGGCGGGCTACAATGAGCAGTTCTTC.

In its sample, this clonotype was seen many times. V and J are TRBV7-8 and TRBJ2-1; TRBD2 aligns across 9 bases. Per the germline V gene, CDR1 is SGHVS and CDR2 is FQNEAQ. The CDR3 contains 16 residues. V lost 1 base and J lost 3; bases outside the gene matches: 4. CDR3 residues: CASSLGAGGHYNEQFF. CDR3 DNA sequence: TGTGCCAGCAGCTTAGGGGCGGGGGGGCACTACAATGAGCAGTTCTTC.

The V and J genes are TRBV27 and TRBJ2-1; 8 nucleotides match TRBD2. This CDR3 is built from 15 residues. The J segment lost 10 bases and the V segment lost 2 bases, leaving 10 bases of the junction unmatched. Germline CDR1 MNHEY, CDR2 SMNVEV (reference sequence). In DNA, the CDR3 is TGTGCCAGCAGTTTACAGCGGGGGCCAGCTGGAGAGCAGTTCTTC. Residues: CASSLQRGPAGEQFF.

This clonotype has more than one count but fewer than ten. The chain has TRBV27 and TRBJ2-7; 7 bases agree with TRBD2. The CDR3 is 13 amino acids. Germline lookup yields CDR1 MNHEY and CDR2 SMNVEV (reference sequence). The ends lost 6 bases at V and 2 bases at J; junction bases unmatched: 4. The CDR3 DNA is TGTGCCAGCAGGGCTAGCGGAGCCTACGAGCAGTACTTC. Translation gives CASRASGAYEQYF.

The chain recombines TRBV5-1 with TRBJ2-3; 14 positions match TRBD2. This CDR3 comprises 18 residues. CDR1 and CDR2 (germline): SGHRS, YFSETQ. J lost 1 base, V lost 7 bases, and 11 bases had no gene match. In DNA, the CDR3 is TGCGCCAGCTCGCAGGGGACTAGCGGGGGCGGGGGCACAGATACGCAGTATTTT. Protein sequence: CASSQGTSGGGGTDTQYF.

This clonotype was detected only a few times. The chain joins TRBV27 to TRBJ1-2; 9 nucleotides match TRBD1. The CDR3 consists of 13 residues. Germline values: CDR1 MNHEY, CDR2 SMNVEV (reference sequence). With V trimmed by 6 bases and J by 8 bases, 7 bases remained unmatched. CDR3 DNA sequence: TGTGCCAGCAGCCGGGACAGGGTTCGCGGCTACACCTTC. Translated: CASSRDRVRGYTF.

This chain links TRBV6-2 or TRBV6-3 with TRBJ2-7; D is possibly TRBD2 (5 bases). Germline V gene lookup returns CDR1 MNHEY and CDR2 SVGEGT. Trimming cost V 2 bases and J 0 bases, with 17 bases left between them. This CDR3 has 17 amino acids. The CDR3 protein is CASSYDSRAILSYEQYV. In nucleotides, the CDR3 is TGTGCCAGCAGTTACGATTCGCGGGCTATACTCTCCTACGAGCAGTACGTC.

This clonotype has just a few counts. The J gene is TRBJ1-2, the V gene TRBV7-9; D perhaps matches TRBD1 (5 bases). The CDR3 has 14 amino acids. CDR1 and CDR2 from the germline V gene are SEHNR and FQNEAQ (reference sequence). The ends were cut back, 1 base at V and 6 bases at J, with 12 bases in the middle. DNA of the CDR3: TGTGCCAGCAGCTTAGATGGCAGGGAGAATGGCTACACCTTC. Translation: CASSLDGRENGYTF.

In this sample, this clonotype turned up a few times. The gene calls are TRBV12-3 or TRBV12-4 and TRBJ2-1; 7 bases are a match to TRBD2. This CDR3 has 13 residues. The junction had 8 bases not matched to a gene; V was cut back by 8 bases and J by 7 bases. The CDR3 nucleotides are TGTGCCAGCGCGGGGGTCTCGGGGAATGAGCAGTTCTTC. Translation: CASAGVSGNEQFF.

The chain carries TRBV20-1 and TRBJ1-6; maybe TRBD1 (5 bases). Germline assignment: CDR1 DFQATT and CDR2 SNEGSKA (reference sequence). V dropped 4 bases and J dropped 6 bases, with 7 bases sitting between them. The CDR3 runs to 12 residues. The DNA for the CDR3 is TGCAGTGCTATGACAGTTAATTCACCCCTCCACTTT. Translating gives CSAMTVNSPLHF.

This clonotype has a handful of counts. The CDR3: CASSATKDNEQFF. CDR3 in DNA: TGTGCCAGCAGCGCAACGAAAGACAATGAGCAGTTCTTC. This chain connects TRBV7-6 to TRBJ2-1; D gene uncertain. The CDR3 loop spans 13 amino acids. V was trimmed by 5 bases and J by 5 bases, leaving 10 bases between them. Germline values: CDR1 SGHVS, CDR2 FNYEAQ.

The chain couples TRBV25-1 to TRBJ2-3; D is possibly TRBD1 (6 bases). Germline-derived CDR1 and CDR2 are MGHDK and SYGVNS. Trimming removed 4 bases at V and 8 bases at J, with 19 bases between. This CDR3 is 15 amino acids long. In DNA form, the CDR3 reads TGTGCCAGCAGTGTCCTCCCCTCGACAGGAAGTACGCAGTATTTT. Translated: CASSVLPSTGSTQYF.

Points on this clonotype: Germline is not matched at one junction end, which may reflect a read error. The chain uses TRBV6-8 and TRBJ2-3; the D gene is possibly TRBD1 (5 bases). The CDR3 length is 16 residues. Looked up from germline, CDR1 is MNHGY and CDR2 is SAAAGT. The CDR3 region is CSSSYSLGQGADTQYF. As DNA, the CDR3 is TGTTCCAGCAGTTACTCGCTGGGGCAAGGCGCGGATACGCAGTATTTT.

This clonotype turned up a few times. The chain couples TRBV27 to TRBJ1-2; D might be TRBD1 (5 bases). Germline V gives CDR1 MNHEY, CDR2 SMNVEV (reference sequence). CDR3 length: 14 amino acids. V lost 6 bases and J 4 bases, leaving 15 bases between the germline ends. The CDR3: CASRPGPNLYGYTF. The CDR3 DNA reads as TGTGCCAGCAGACCGGGACCGAACCTCTATGGCTACACCTTC.

J is TRBJ2-3 and V is TRBV9; the D gene is possibly TRBD1 (5 bases). CDR3 length equals 15 residues. Germline V gene data show CDR1 as SGDLS and CDR2 as YYNGEE. V lost 3 bases and J lost 6, with 17 bases in between. The CDR3 DNA follows: TGTGCCAGCAGCGCGCTAAAGACAGACGGGGATACGCAGTATTTT. Amino acid sequence: CASSALKTDGDTQYF.

This clonotype was found a few times. This chain uses TRBV7-6 with TRBJ2-1, with 11 bases that match TRBD2. In germline, CDR1 is SGHVS, CDR2 FNYEAQ. V lost 3 bases to trimming and J lost 7 bases; unmatched junction nucleotides: 11. This CDR3 has 17 residues. The CDR3 sequence: CASSFFSGGAIGNEQFF. Written as DNA, the CDR3 is TGTGCCAGCAGCTTTTTTAGCGGGGGGGCCATAGGGAATGAGCAGTTCTTC.

This clonotype came up once. This chain links TRBV19 with TRBJ1-5, with 7 bases lining up with TRBD1. J was trimmed by 7 bases and V by 5 bases; bases with no gene match: 11. The CDR3 is 15 amino acids. Germline CDR1 reads LNHDA; CDR2 reads SQIVND (reference sequence). The CDR3 region is CASSPSDRANQPQHF. The DNA of the CDR3 is TGTGCCAGTAGTCCGTCCGACAGGGCGAACCAGCCCCAGCATTTT.

V usage is TRBV12-3 or TRBV12-4 and J usage is TRBJ1-5; D ambiguous. Between the trimmed V and J ends, which lost 6 bases and 0 bases, there was a span of 9 bases. The CDR3 extends over 14 amino acids. The CDR3 DNA follows: TGTGCCAGCAGCTGGTCTTATAGCAATCAGCCCCAGCATTTT. As protein: CASSWSYSNQPQHF.

This clonotype was seen more than once but under ten times. The V and J genes are TRBV10-3 and TRBJ1-4, with TRBD1 matching 7 bases. The CDR3 length is 16 residues. J gave up 5 bases and V 3 bases, and 9 bases lay outside the gene matches. Germline CDR1 and CDR2: ENHRY and SYGVKD. The CDR3 here is CAISERTGPENEKLFF. DNA of the CDR3: TGTGCCATCAGTGAAAGGACAGGCCCAGAGAATGAAAAACTGTTTTTT.